A single sample is the source of the 31 T cell receptor beta chains below, sequenced in a study of human T cells and chemical hapten exposure. The time point: patch test 3, about 24 weeks after DPC sensitization. Treatment denoted: therapeutic diphenylcyclopropenone sensitization with weekly scalp DPC. TCRdb itself ran the RACE reads through MiXCR, one entry per CDR3 protein. This table holds some 79,000 distinct CDR3 sequences, about 10% found once. Here the sequenced sample was whole blood, taken in connection with sensitization to the hapten diphenylcyclopropenone (DPC). The receptors stem from a woman aged 45-65 years with alopecia areata. Some clones in this sample may be carry-over from other donors' samples.

This clonotype was detected ten times or more. This sequence joins TRBV6-5 and TRBJ2-5; the match to TRBD1 covers 7 bases. The ends lost 2 bases at V and 4 bases at J; junction bases unmatched: 1. The germline CDR1 and CDR2 sequences are MNHEY and SVGAGI. This CDR3 has 13 amino acids. The CDR3 is CASSYDRAETQYF. The CDR3, as DNA: TGTGCCAGCAGTTACGACAGGGCAGAGACCCAGTACTTC.

This clonotype was observed many times. The CDR3 region is CAWSGRLYEQYF. The CDR3 coding sequence is TGTGCCTGGAGTGGACGGCTCTACGAGCAGTACTTC. The V call is TRBV30, the J call TRBJ2-7; no firm D call. The CDR3 is 12 residues long. V lost 1 base and J 3 bases, leaving 7 bases between the germline ends. CDR1 GTSNPN and CDR2 SVGIG come from the germline V gene (reference sequence).

This clonotype was detected ten times or more. This chain joins TRBV5-4 and TRBJ2-1, with a weak D call TRBD2 (5 bases). Trimming removed 4 bases at V and 7 bases at J, with 18 bases between. Per germline, CDR1 SGHNT and CDR2 YYREEE (reference sequence). The CDR3 is 15 amino acids. The CDR3 sequence is CASSPGLDYDNEQFF. The CDR3 coding sequence is TGTGCCAGCAGCCCGGGGTTAGACTACGATAATGAGCAGTTCTTC.

This sequence joins TRBV11-2 and TRBJ2-1; 10 bases fit TRBD2. From germline, CDR1 is SGHAT and CDR2 FQNNGV. V lost 5 bases and J lost 7; bases outside the gene matches: 8. There are 15 residues in the CDR3. CDR3 residues: CASSPGTSEVNEQFF. The CDR3 coding sequence is TGTGCCAGCAGCCCCGGGACTAGCGAGGTGAATGAGCAGTTCTTC.

This clonotype turned up a few times. DNA of the CDR3: TGTGCCAGCAGCGCAGGGTTGACCGGGGAGCTGTTTTTT. This encodes CASSAGLTGELFF. This chain uses TRBV7-3 with TRBJ2-2, with D perhaps matching TRBD1 (5 bases). In germline, CDR1 is SGHTA, CDR2 FQGTGA. The CDR3 spans 13 residues. V lost 5 bases, J lost 5 bases, and 9 bases lay in between.

V gene TRBV29-1 combines with J gene TRBJ1-1, with D unresolved. The CDR3 extends over 13 amino acids. V was pared by 3 bases and J by 4 bases, with 12 bases between. CDR1 and CDR2 from the germline V gene are SQVTM and ANQGSEA. CDR3: CSVDLSRGTEAFF. In DNA, the CDR3 is TGCAGCGTTGACCTCAGCCGGGGCACTGAAGCTTTCTTT. Together with reference TRBV29-1 and TRBJ1-1, the CDR3 gives the full variable domain: SAVISQKPSRDICQRGTSLTIQCQVDSQVTMMFWYRQQPGQSLTLIATANQGSEATYESGFVIDKFPISRPNLTFSTLTVSNMSPEDSSIYLCSVDLSRGTEAFFGQGTRLTVV.

This clonotype was observed at least ten times. The gene calls are TRBV29-1 and TRBJ1-4, with 7 bases fitting TRBD1. The CDR3 has 15 residues. After removal of 4 bases from V and 8 bases from J, the junction contained 13 bases not matched to a gene. The germline CDR1 and CDR2 sequences are SQVTM and ANQGSEA. The CDR3 nucleotides are TGCAGCGTTGTGACCGGGACAGAACGTGGCGAAAAACTGTTTTTT. Protein sequence: CSVVTGTERGEKLFF.

Worth noting for this clonotype: A read error may produce the germline difference seen at one junction end. This chain connects TRBV7-7 to TRBJ2-5; 9 bases are a match to TRBD2. The germline gives CDR1 SSHAT, CDR2 FNYEAQ (reference sequence). The CDR3 extends over 14 amino acids. The CDR3 protein is CASSSGLAQETQYF. CDR3 coding DNA: TGTGCTAGCAGCTCGGGACTAGCCCAAGAGACCCAGTACTTC.

The chain combines TRBV20-1 with TRBJ1-4, with TRBD1 matching over 7 bases. V lost 6 bases to trimming and J lost 3 bases; unmatched junction nucleotides: 4. The CDR3 loop spans 13 amino acids. Per germline, CDR1 DFQATT and CDR2 SNEGSKA (reference sequence). CDR3 nucleotides: TGCAGTGCCCGTCAGGGGGCTAATGAAAAACTGTTTTTT. Protein sequence: CSARQGANEKLFF.

In its sample, this clonotype was seen many times. The V gene is TRBV7-3, the J gene TRBJ2-5; TRBD2 agrees at 11 bases. Germline trimming cut 8 bases from V and 4 bases from J; bases unmatched to any gene: 9. The CDR3 sequence is 15 residues long. The V gene's germline CDR1 is SGHTA and CDR2 FQGTGA. The CDR3: CASGIAGGAGETQYF. The CDR3 nucleotides are TGTGCCAGCGGGATAGCGGGAGGGGCCGGAGAGACCCAGTACTTC.

The V gene is TRBV5-4, the J gene TRBJ2-7; D is ambiguous. The V gene's germline CDR1 is SGHNT and CDR2 YYREEE (reference sequence). Between the trimmed V and J ends, which lost 1 base and 2 bases, there was a span of 7 bases. The length of the CDR3 is 13 residues. The CDR3 reads CASSLTATYEQYF. CDR3 in DNA: TGTGCCAGCAGCTTGACCGCCACCTACGAGCAGTACTTC. The entire variable domain, with the rest obtained from reference TRBV5-4 and TRBJ2-7, is as follows: ETGVTQSPTHLIKTRGQQVTLRCSSQSGHNTVSWYQQALGQGPQFIFQYYREEENGRGNFPPRFSGLQFPNYSSELNVNALELDDSALYLCASSLTATYEQYFGPGTRLTVT.

Only a few counts were recorded for this clonotype. The chain uses TRBV6-1 and TRBJ1-5; D uncertain. Trimming took off 6 bases at V and 2 bases at J, with 8 bases between the two ends. This CDR3 has 13 amino acids. Germline values: CDR1 MNHNS, CDR2 SASEGT. CDR3: CASRMFGNQPQHF. CDR3 DNA sequence: TGTGCCAGCAGGATGTTTGGCAATCAGCCCCAGCATTTT.

This clonotype showed up many times. V gene TRBV19 combines with J gene TRBJ2-7; 11 bases are a match to TRBD2. The CDR3 contains 15 residues. Germline assignment: CDR1 LNHDA and CDR2 SQIVND (reference sequence). Germline trimming cut 6 bases from V and 2 bases from J; bases unmatched to any gene: 6. The CDR3 nucleotides read TGTGCCAGTAGAGAGGTAGCGGGAGGGCCCTACGAGCAGTACTTC. Its protein product is CASREVAGGPYEQYF.

This clonotype was counted at least ten times. The V gene is TRBV7-6, the J gene TRBJ2-1; the D is unclear. This CDR3 is built from 13 residues. The germline V gene has CDR1 SGHVS and CDR2 FNYEAQ. Trimming left V 5 bases short and J 5 bases short, with 10 bases between. The CDR3 loop reads CASSVTVNNEQFF. CDR3 sequence (DNA): TGTGCCAGCAGCGTTACAGTGAACAATGAGCAGTTCTTC.

This clonotype was counted between two and nine times. This chain connects TRBV5-1 to TRBJ2-3; 7 bases are shared with TRBD2. Germline V CDR1 and CDR2: SGHRS, YFSETQ. V dropped 4 bases and J dropped 1; count of bases not matched to a gene: 9. The CDR3 loop spans 16 amino acids. The CDR3 sequence is CASSQTSTSGTDTQYF. The CDR3 bases are TGCGCCAGCAGCCAAACGAGTACTAGCGGCACAGATACGCAGTATTTT.

This clonotype occurred many times. The chain has TRBV6-6 and TRBJ2-1, with 10 bases that match TRBD2. The CDR3 has 14 residues. With 1 base clipped from V and 15 bases from J, the junction kept 9 bases outside the gene matches. Germline-derived CDR1 and CDR2 are MNHNY and SVGAGI (reference sequence). CDR3 residues: CASSYFTSGEKTFF. The CDR3 DNA reads as TGTGCCAGCAGTTACTTCACTAGCGGGGAGAAGACGTTCTTC.

Notes on this clonotype: Just one base apart from a much larger clone, this may be a read error. The chain recombines TRBV20-1 with TRBJ2-5, with TRBD2 identical over 8 bases. Trimming at V came to 2 bases and at J to 7 bases, leaving 12 bases not matched to a gene. Looked up from germline, CDR1 is DFQATT and CDR2 is SNEGSKA (reference sequence). The length of the CDR3 is 15 residues. The DNA of the CDR3 is TGCAGTGCTAGAATACCGTTGCGGGAGGTATGGACCCAGTACTTC. It is translated as CSARIPLREVWTQYF.

This sequence joins TRBV4-1 and TRBJ2-2, with 8 bases matching TRBD2. Germline values: CDR1 MGHRA, CDR2 YSYEKL. The V segment lost 2 bases and the J segment 3 bases; nucleotides outside the gene matches: 8. The CDR3 runs to 17 residues. The CDR3 loop is CASSQPGGRRDTGELFF. The CDR3 DNA reads as TGCGCCAGCAGCCAACCGGGCGGGAGGCGGGACACCGGGGAGCTGTTTTTT.

This chain uses TRBV29-1 with TRBJ2-3, with D uncertain. The CDR3 has 11 amino acids. The V end lost 8 bases, the J end lost 8 bases, and 14 bases lay between the germline ends. Per the germline V gene, CDR1 is SQVTM and CDR2 is ANQGSEA. DNA for the CDR3: TGCAGCCCTCAAACCCTGGGTACGCAGTATTTT. Its protein product is CSPQTLGTQYF.

This clonotype was seen repeatedly, ten times or more. The chain is built from TRBV14 and TRBJ1-1; TRBD1 aligns across 7 bases. V shed 5 bases, J shed 1 base, and the junction held 7 bases outside the gene matches. This CDR3 region has 15 residues. Germline V gene data show CDR1 as SGHDN and CDR2 as FVKESK. The CDR3 reads CASSRKSGGNTEAFF. The CDR3 bases are TGTGCCAGCAGCAGAAAGTCAGGGGGGAACACTGAAGCTTTCTTT.

The chain couples TRBV7-2 to TRBJ1-5; TRBD1 aligns across 7 bases. This CDR3 has 15 residues. V was pared by 5 bases and J by 3 bases, with 7 bases of the junction left unmatched. Germline values: CDR1 SGHTA, CDR2 FQGNSA. This CDR3 reads CASSKPGQNNQPQHF. CDR3 nucleotide sequence: TGTGCCAGCAGCAAACCGGGACAGAACAATCAGCCCCAGCATTTT. Combining the CDR3 with reference TRBV7-2 and TRBJ1-5 gives the whole variable domain GAGVSQSPSNKVTEKGKDVELRCDPISGHTALYWYRQSLGQGLEFLIYFQGNSAPDKSGLPSDRFSAERTGGSVSTLTIQRTQQEDSAVYLCASSKPGQNNQPQHFGDGTRLSIL.

Comment on this clonotype: A read error may be the cause here, since a much bigger clone is one base away. The J gene is TRBJ2-3, the V gene TRBV10-2; D is unclear. CDR1 and CDR2 from the germline V gene are WSHSY and SAAADI. The CDR3 contains 14 residues. This CDR3 is CACSPRPLTDTQYF. CDR3 coding DNA: TGCGCCTGCAGTCCACGCCCTCTCACAGATACGCAGTATTTT.

This clonotype showed up many times. This rearrangement joins TRBV18 to TRBJ1-5, with TRBD1 matching 9 bases. Per the germline V gene, CDR1 is KGHSH and CDR2 is LQKENI. V lost 4 bases and J lost 7; bases outside the gene matches: 8. The CDR3 sequence is 15 residues long. CDR3 in DNA: TGTGCCAGCTCACTTTCGGCGACAGGGGGGCAGCCCCAGCATTTT. It specifies CASSLSATGGQPQHF.

This clonotype was counted at least ten times. The V and J genes are TRBV5-1 and TRBJ2-6; perhaps TRBD1 as D (6 bases). V gave up 0 bases and J gave up 4 bases, with 20 bases separating them. The CDR3 is 19 amino acids. Germline V gene sequence: CDR1 SGHRS, CDR2 YFSETQ. Written as DNA, the CDR3 is TGCGCCAGCAGCTTGGTGTCCGGACAGAGACTGGGAGGGGCCAACGTCCTGACTTTC. Translating gives CASSLVSGQRLGGANVLTF.

J is TRBJ2-7 and V is TRBV12-3 or TRBV12-4; possibly TRBD2 for D (7 bases). The CDR3 sequence is 15 residues long. Trimming cost V 5 bases and J 0 bases, with 14 bases left between them. In DNA, the CDR3 is TGTGCCAGCAGTCGGGGGGCGGGAGCCTCCTACGAGCAGTACTTC. It codes for CASSRGAGASYEQYF.

Many counts were recorded for this clonotype. V is TRBV6-4 and J is TRBJ2-1; 12 bases are a match to TRBD2. This CDR3 has 15 amino acids. The germline V gene has CDR1 MRHNA and CDR2 SNTAGT. Trimming removed 5 bases from V and 5 bases from J; junction bases left unmatched: 4. CDR3 nucleotides: TGTGCCAGCAGTAAACTAGCGGGAGGTAACAATGAGCAGTTCTTC. This gives the protein CASSKLAGGNNEQFF.

The chain couples TRBV5-5 to TRBJ1-1; the D is unclear. Germline V gene data show CDR1 as SGHKS and CDR2 as YYEKEE (reference sequence). The V and J ends lost 2 bases and 3 bases respectively, with 8 bases between them. The CDR3 consists of 13 residues. CDR3 in amino acids: CASSLEAHTEAFF. CDR3 nucleotide sequence: TGTGCCAGCAGCTTAGAGGCGCACACTGAAGCTTTCTTT. The whole variable domain, filled in from reference TRBV5-5 and TRBJ1-1, reads DAGVTQSPTHLIKTRGQQVTLRCSPISGHKSVSWYQQVLGQGPQFIFQYYEKEERGRGNFPDRFSARQFPNYSSELNVNALLLGDSALYLCASSLEAHTEAFFGQGTRLTVV.

This clonotype was detected many times. The chain couples TRBV28 to TRBJ1-1; possible D gene TRBD1, 5 bases. Trimming left V 8 bases short and J 0 bases short, with 16 bases between. CDR1 and CDR2 (germline): MDHEN, SYDVKM. The CDR3 extends over 15 amino acids. CDR3 amino acids: CASSGPARMNTEAFF. The CDR3 DNA reads as TGTGCCAGCTCAGGGCCGGCCAGGATGAACACTGAAGCTTTCTTT. Filled out from reference TRBV28 and TRBJ1-1, the complete variable domain reads DVKVTQSSRYLVKRTGEKVFLECVQDMDHENMFWYRQDPGLGLRLIYFSYDVKMKEKGDIPEGYSVSREKKERFSLILESASTNQTSMYLCASSGPARMNTEAFFGQGTRLTVV.

The chain links TRBV5-1 to TRBJ1-6, with 7 bases aligning to TRBD1. V trimming: 4 bases; J trimming: 6 bases; junction bases outside the gene matches: 10. CDR1 and CDR2 (germline): SGHRS, YFSETQ. The CDR3 contains 16 residues. CDR3 protein: CASSVTGARGNSPLHF. DNA for the CDR3: TGCGCCAGCAGCGTAACAGGGGCCAGGGGTAATTCACCCCTCCACTTT.

The chain employs TRBV6-2 or TRBV6-3 and TRBJ1-1; possible D gene TRBD1, 6 bases. CDR1 and CDR2 from the germline V gene are MNHEY and SVGEGT. This CDR3 is 13 amino acids long. Trimming removed 2 bases at V and 11 bases at J, with 15 bases between. The CDR3 DNA follows: TGTGCCAGCAGTTACCCATTAGGGGGGCCCGCTTTCTTT. Translating it yields CASSYPLGGPAFF.

This clonotype was found many times. V and J are TRBV19 and TRBJ2-7, with 8 bases that match TRBD1. CDR3 size: 16 residues. CDR1 LNHDA and CDR2 SQIVND come from the germline V gene (reference sequence). V shed 3 bases and J 0 bases; nucleotides not matched to a gene: 7. In DNA, the CDR3 is TGTGCCAGTAGTATGGCGACAGGGGCCCGCTCCTACGAGCAGTACTTC. Protein sequence: CASSMATGARSYEQYF.